This T cell receptor (beta chain) was obtained from a study of blood T cell repertoires in COVID-19. The germline gives CDR1 SGHNT, CDR2 YYREEE (reference sequence). Trimming at V came to 3 bases and at J to 8 bases, leaving 6 bases not matched to a gene. The CDR3 sequence is 13 residues long. Per the authors' pipeline: Nucleated cell number was recorded as an estimate derived from reference gene primer amplification. TCRdb's table, derived via immunoSEQ multiplex PCR, lists solely in-frame clones and lacks some. V and J calls and clone size follow that table, whereas D and trimming were derived from the DNA. The table records under 250,000 clones, more than 80% of them present only once. This clone appeared a single time.

This TCR was recovered from a human donor in a cohort sampled during active COVID-19. The chain employs TRBV5-4 and TRBJ1-2; TRBD1 aligns across 8 bases. Sequencing was carried out using peripheral blood. The CDR3 is CASSSGGQGGYTF. For the CDR3, the DNA is TGTGCCAGCAGCTCAGGGGGCCAAGGGGGCTACACCTTC.